This TCR beta chain was documented in a study of beta chain features in type 1 diabetes. Study results and caveats: Type 1 diabetes patients had fewer VDJ junction insertions and more deletions. Significant though moderate, a shortening of TCRB CDR3s appeared in all four CD4+ subsets of Type 1 diabetes patients.

Notes on this clone: Its antigen is unidentified.

The CDR3 is 13 amino acids. V lost 8 bases, J lost 4 bases, and 11 bases lay in between. Germline CDR1 is SGHNT and CDR2 is YENEEA. Staining for CD45RO/CCR7/CD25/CD127/CD95/CD27 allowed sorting of CD4+ naive, central memory, regulatory and stem cell-like memory cells. Populations isolated by sorting all had purity greater than 98%. The whole isolated RNA underwent reverse transcription, so sequencing captured expressed TCRB transcripts. Profiled with immunoSEQ multiplex PCR; TCRdb holds only in-frame clones, not every one. The repertoire consists of 100,000 to 150,000 clones, with around 9% occurring once and the leading ten covering over 0.6%.

This clonotype originated in a man aged 25 to 45 with type 1 diabetes. The chain has TRBV11-3 and TRBJ2-2; D ambiguous. Sequencing was performed on central memory CD4+ T cells from blood. CDR3 amino acids: CASQFEVTGELFF. DNA of the CDR3: TGTGCCAGCCAGTTTGAGGTCACCGGGGAGCTGTTTTTT.